The present T cell receptor (beta chain) was sequenced within a study of T cell clonotyping in hematopoietic cell transplantation. About the research overall: Cytoreduction preceded collection of pretransplant recipient samples.

Of note for this clone: Its antigen is not known.

Documented time point: recipient sample about 28 days before transplant, after cytoreduction. Blood collection times were about day -28 and days 30, 100, 180 posttransplant. The data were produced by immunoSEQ multiplex PCR, yet TCRdb's version contains in-frame clones alone and is incomplete. This sample has over 10,000 clones, with roughly 88% found just once. Whole-study results and caveats: Higher Inverse Simpson Index values in graft donor and pretransplant recipient predicted broader posttransplant TCR diversity. After transplant, recipient diversity fell while pathologically expanded clonotypes grew through day 180.

The clonotype was recovered from a man in his fifties or sixties with acute myeloid leukemia. Some clones in this sample may be carry-over from other donors' samples. The sample consisted of peripheral blood mononuclear cells, taken before stem cell transplant.

CDR3 amino acids: CAWTPGWNSPLHF. The CDR3 coding sequence is TGTGCCTGGACCCCAGGATGGAATTCACCCCTCCACTTT. V usage is TRBV30 and J usage is TRBJ1-6, with D unresolved. There are 13 residues in the CDR3. V dropped 4 bases and J dropped 7 bases, with 11 bases sitting between them. CDR1 and CDR2 (germline): GTSNPN, SVGIG (reference sequence).